This TCR beta chain comes out of a study of shared clonotypes between healthy human individuals (dated by TCRdb to the early 2020s). About the study as a whole: The cohort comprised two women and a few men aged 18 to 49 years. Each donor's leukapheresis produced roughly between roughly 0.94 and 9.5 billion PBMCs. Per donor, three plates each were used for CD4 naive and CD4 memory, two for CD8 naive, and one for CD8 memory. Blood TCR repertoires of four to six healthy adults were deeply sequenced to estimate repertoire size and the extent of clonotype sharing between individuals. To increase sequencing depth and limit assay-specific biases, TCR repertoire library preparation and sequencing were carried out by different laboratories using diverse techniques. Overall study results and their limits: Only blood was sampled, and tissue TCR repertoires likely differ from those in blood. Rarefaction of sorted-subset datasets indicated incomplete sequencing despite the large sequencing depth. Sharing across a few donors was observed for around 5% of naive CD4, over 3% of naive CD8, around 2.5% of memory CD4, and about 0.4% of memory CD8 clonotypes. Higher generation probabilities were observed for clonotypes shared by all four sorted-subset donors than for non-shared clonotypes. Estimated clonotype richness was generally larger for naive than for memory subsets. Based on pairwise subsampling, the degree of clonotype sharing among donors was expected to be affected by sequencing depth. Because the study included only a small number of donors, the genetic and exposure-history diversity represented was limited.

Healthy HIV-negative adults with no recently reported acute infections or vaccinations were included as donors. All donors were Caucasian adults living in Nashville, Tennessee, USA. CD4+ T cells were enriched through magnetic negative selection, after which naive cells were positively selected on CD45RA and the remaining negative fraction served as the memory subset. Blood was collected by leukapheresis, and PBMCs were isolated by Ficoll-Histopaque density gradient centrifugation and then cryopreserved in liquid nitrogen vapor phase. Purity and quantity of every magnetically sorted T cell population were checked by analytical flow cytometry. From each sorted fraction, genomic DNA was isolated and quantified by UV absorbance on a Nanodrop 2000c. Using the deep immunoSEQ assay, multiplex PCR amplified TCR CDR3 regions from genomic DNA. Extracted genomic DNA from each cell subset was distributed evenly across all wells of several immunoSEQ 96-well plates, and each plate was treated as a replicate. For sorted subsets, approximately 210 ng genomic DNA, equal to approximately 30,000 T cell genomes, was loaded into each replicate PCR. Purified libraries were quantified with a Qubit 3.0 fluorometer, sized on a Bioanalyzer 2100, and re-quantified with the KAPA Library Quantification kit. Every immunoSEQ 96-well plate was sequenced on a dedicated single-read 150-cycle Illumina NextSeq 550 flow cell. As for how the authors treated the data: Because the immunoSEQ output included only junctional sequences and no quality scores, the filtering could not be the same as the filtering used for full-length reads. To assign V/J genes and CDR3, sequences were annotated using PyIR, a Python wrapper for IgBLAST v1.9, with IMGT germline references. Reads were filtered out if the reads had weak V/J assignments (E-value above 1e-6), no CDR3, stop codons, out-of-frame junctions, or ambiguous translated residues. V3J clonotypes were defined as sequences sharing an identical inferred V gene, J gene, and CDR3 amino acid sequence. Percentage overlap between repertoires was calculated by dividing the number of shared unique clonotypes by the size of the smaller repertoire. Repertoire richness was assessed with RTK rarefaction, the Chao1 estimator, and Recon v2.1 estimates of unobserved clonotypes. Generation probabilities were computed with OLGA for all TCRbeta clonotypes obtained by the gDNA method from a handful of donors. TCRdb retrieved this table from immuneACCESS and kept in-frame rearrangements only. Not all clones are present; in checked studies, unresolved V genes account for under half, and no reason is known for the remainder. The DNA gave D and trimming, while V, J and clone size come from that table. In this sample the table shows approximately 740,000 clones, around 74% of which occur a single time. About 1.8% of the sample comes from the top ten.

From the germline V gene, CDR1 is MDHEN and CDR2 is SYDVKM. Reading from cysteine to phenylalanine, the CDR3 counts 16 amino acids. Only the CDR3 portion is preserved as DNA: 48 bases, with reading frame beginning at the first base. The V and J ends are trimmed by 4 bases and 8 bases, leaving 20 bases between them. In the case of this clone: Its antigen is still unknown. Per-nucleotide qualities are absent, and no much larger clonotype sits a single base away.

The sequence was collected from a woman in her twenties or thirties in good health. The rearranged segments are TRBV28 and TRBJ1-4; TRBD1 is perhaps the D gene, given 5 matching bases. Sequencing input: memory CD4+ T cells sorted from blood. The label giving this sample's cell subset or site can be read as: CD45RA-negative fraction. At the DNA level, the sequence is TGTGCCAGCAGTTATCCCTGGGCCTCAGGGAGAGAAAAACTGTTTTTT. It translates to CASSYPWASGREKLFF. Extended through the reference TRBV28 and TRBJ1-4 proteins, this CDR3 yields the full variable domain: DVKVTQSSRYLVKRTGEKVFLECVQDMDHENMFWYRQDPGLGLRLIYFSYDVKMKEKGDIPEGYSVSREKKERFSLILESASTNQTSMYLCASSYPWASGREKLFFGSGTQLSVL.